The 13 T cell receptor beta chains below come from one sample, sequenced in a study of cytomegalovirus exposure and HLA in healthy donors. The primer mix had 60 Vbeta and 13 Jbeta primers. Using immunoSEQ multiplex PCR, the repertoire was profiled, and TCRdb retains in-frame clones only, with some absent. The sample lists 150,000 to 250,000 clones, over 75% occurring once. Sequenced input: PBMCs. The source is a woman between 50 and 59 years old in good health and CMV-seronegative.

This clone occurred a few times. The rearrangement uses TRBV6-6 and TRBJ2-7, with 9 bases matching TRBD2. V dropped 2 bases and J dropped 3; count of bases not matched to a gene: 5. Looked up from germline, CDR1 is MNHNY and CDR2 is SVGAGI (reference sequence). The CDR3 extends over 15 amino acids. DNA for the CDR3: TGTGCCAGCAGTTACGGGCTAGCGGGGTTCTACGAGCAGTACTTC. Its protein product is CASSYGLAGFYEQYF.

The rearrangement joins TRBV30 to TRBJ2-7; D remains ambiguous. CDR1 GTSNPN and CDR2 SVGIG come from the germline V gene (reference sequence). This CDR3 spans 13 amino acids. Trimming shortened V by 2 bases and J by 1 base, and 9 bases separated the two germline ends. The DNA of the CDR3 is TGTGCCTGGAGTCGTGGAGTTTCCTACGAGCAGTACTTC. As protein: CAWSRGVSYEQYF.

This chain connects TRBV11-2 to TRBJ2-2; no firm D call. Germline assignment: CDR1 SGHAT and CDR2 FQNNGV. This CDR3 has 15 amino acids. Trimming pared 1 base from V and 9 bases from J, leaving 15 bases between. The CDR3 DNA is TGTGCCAGCAGCTTAGGGCTAGACGACCGCTGGGAGCTGTTTTTT. Protein: CASSLGLDDRWELFF.

This clone was seen a handful of times. For the CDR3, the DNA is TGTGCCAGCAGTGAATGGGGACTAGCGGGAGATACGCAGTATTTT. This encodes CASSEWGLAGDTQYF. J is TRBJ2-3 and V is TRBV25-1; TRBD2 matches 12 bases. CDR1 is MGHDK, CDR2 SYGVNS, per germline. The length of the CDR3 is 15 residues. Losses at the gene ends were 1 base for V and 5 bases for J; bases not matched to a gene: 1.

J is TRBJ2-3 and V is TRBV11-2; TRBD2 matches at 8 bases. Germline-derived CDR1 and CDR2 are SGHAT and FQNNGV. The CDR3 consists of 16 residues. V was clipped by 3 bases and J by 3 bases; unmatched bases: 8. The chain's CDR3 is CASSLRLAGITDTQYF. The CDR3 DNA reads as TGTGCCAGCAGCTTGAGGCTAGCGGGTATTACAGATACGCAGTATTTT.

This clone has just a few counts. The chain joins TRBV6-5 to TRBJ1-4; the D is unclear. The CDR3 contains 14 residues. CDR1 MNHEY and CDR2 SVGAGI come from the germline V gene. Trimming removed 7 bases at V and 7 bases at J, with 16 bases between. The CDR3 region has the DNA TGTGCCAGCAAGGCGACGACCGGGAGTGAAAAACTGTTTTTT. It encodes CASKATTGSEKLFF.

The chain uses TRBV18 and TRBJ1-5, with a weak D call TRBD1 (5 bases). The CDR3 is 15 residues long. Looked up from germline, CDR1 is KGHSH and CDR2 is LQKENI. Trimming left V 4 bases short and J 0 bases short, with 10 bases between. As DNA, the CDR3 is TGTGCCAGCTCACGCAGGGAAACTAGCAATCAGCCCCAGCATTTT. It specifies CASSRRETSNQPQHF.

The J gene is TRBJ2-2, the V gene TRBV19, with 9 nucleotides matching TRBD1. Losses at the gene ends were 1 base for V and 3 bases for J; bases not matched to a gene: 6. In germline, CDR1 is LNHDA, CDR2 SQIVND (reference sequence). There are 17 residues in the CDR3. In nucleotides, the CDR3 is TGTGCCAGTAGTATAGTCGGGACAGGGAAGTACACCGGGGAGCTGTTTTTT. As protein: CASSIVGTGKYTGELFF.

The chain recombines TRBV9 with TRBJ2-2; 8 bases are shared with TRBD1. CDR1 and CDR2 (germline): SGDLS, YYNGEE. Trimming took 4 bases from V and 1 from J; bases not matched to a gene: 9. This CDR3 region has 17 residues. The CDR3 loop is CASSPRGGTGNTGELFF. The CDR3 DNA reads TGTGCCAGCAGCCCCCGAGGGGGGACAGGGAACACCGGGGAGCTGTTTTTT. The whole variable domain, remainder taken from reference TRBV9 and TRBJ2-2, is DSGVTQTPKHLITATGQRVTLRCSPRSGDLSVYWYQQSLDQGLQFLIQYYNGEERAKGNILERFSAQQFPDLHSELNLSSLELGDSALYFCASSPRGGTGNTGELFFGEGSRLTVL.

The chain links TRBV30 to TRBJ1-4; D is perhaps TRBD1 (5 bases). Trimming removed 4 bases at V and 4 bases at J, with 16 bases between. This CDR3 has 15 amino acids. Germline lookup yields CDR1 GTSNPN and CDR2 SVGIG (reference sequence). In nucleotides, the CDR3 is TGTGCCTGGACCAGGTGGGGCACTGATAATGAAAAACTGTTTTTT. Its protein product is CAWTRWGTDNEKLFF.

This chain links TRBV18 with TRBJ1-1, with D tentatively TRBD1 (6 bases). Trimming removed 3 bases at V and 1 base at J, with 15 bases between. The CDR3 is 16 amino acids. Germline-derived CDR1 and CDR2 are KGHSH and LQKENI. CDR3 bases: TGTGCCAGCTCACCCCTTGGGCCGACAGGGAACACTGAAGCTTTCTTT. The encoded protein is CASSPLGPTGNTEAFF.

The J gene is TRBJ1-1, the V gene TRBV7-9, with a weak D call TRBD1 (6 bases). In germline, CDR1 is SEHNR, CDR2 FQNEAQ (reference sequence). The length of the CDR3 is 15 residues. V was cut by 2 bases and J by 2 bases, with 12 bases left in between. The CDR3 sequence: CASSLTGQINTEAFF. The DNA of the CDR3 is TGTGCCAGCAGCTTAACCGGACAGATAAACACTGAAGCTTTCTTT.

This clone was detected once. The gene calls are TRBV18 and TRBJ2-5; D not certain. The length of the CDR3 is 12 residues. V lost 3 bases and J lost 5, with 7 bases in between. From germline, CDR1 is KGHSH and CDR2 LQKENI. The CDR3 nucleotides are TGTGCCAGCTCACCCCTCTTGGAGACCCAGTACTTC. Translating it yields CASSPLLETQYF.